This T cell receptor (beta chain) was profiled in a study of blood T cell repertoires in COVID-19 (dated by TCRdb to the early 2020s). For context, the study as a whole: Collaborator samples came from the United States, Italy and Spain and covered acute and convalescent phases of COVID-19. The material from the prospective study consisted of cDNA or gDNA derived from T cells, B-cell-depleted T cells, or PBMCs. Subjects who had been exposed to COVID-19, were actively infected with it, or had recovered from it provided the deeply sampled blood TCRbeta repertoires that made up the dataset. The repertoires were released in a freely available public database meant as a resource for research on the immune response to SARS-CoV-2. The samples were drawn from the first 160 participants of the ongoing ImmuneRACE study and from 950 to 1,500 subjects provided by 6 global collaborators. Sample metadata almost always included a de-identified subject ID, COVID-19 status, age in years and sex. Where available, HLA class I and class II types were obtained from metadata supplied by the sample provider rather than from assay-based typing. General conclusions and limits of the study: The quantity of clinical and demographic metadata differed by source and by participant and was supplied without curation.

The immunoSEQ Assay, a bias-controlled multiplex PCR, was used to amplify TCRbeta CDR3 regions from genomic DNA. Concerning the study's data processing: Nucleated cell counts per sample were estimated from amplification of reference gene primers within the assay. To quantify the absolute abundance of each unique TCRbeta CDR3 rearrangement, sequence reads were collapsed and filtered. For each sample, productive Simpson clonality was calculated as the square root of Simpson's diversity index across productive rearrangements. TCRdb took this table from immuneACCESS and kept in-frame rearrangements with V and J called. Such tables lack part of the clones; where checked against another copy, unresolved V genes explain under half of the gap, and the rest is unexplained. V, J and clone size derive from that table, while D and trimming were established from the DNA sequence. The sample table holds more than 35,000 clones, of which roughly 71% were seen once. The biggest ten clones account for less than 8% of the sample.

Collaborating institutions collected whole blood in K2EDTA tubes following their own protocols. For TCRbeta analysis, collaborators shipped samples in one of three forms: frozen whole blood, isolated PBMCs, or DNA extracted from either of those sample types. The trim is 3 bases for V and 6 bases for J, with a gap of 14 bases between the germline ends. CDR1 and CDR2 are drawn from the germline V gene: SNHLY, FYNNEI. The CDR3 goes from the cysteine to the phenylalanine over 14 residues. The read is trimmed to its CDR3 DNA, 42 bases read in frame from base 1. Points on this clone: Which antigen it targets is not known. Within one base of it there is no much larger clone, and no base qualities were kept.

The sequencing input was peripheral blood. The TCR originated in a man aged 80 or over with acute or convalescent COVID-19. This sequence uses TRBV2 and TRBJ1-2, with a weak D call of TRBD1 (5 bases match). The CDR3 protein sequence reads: CASSEIDSLHGYTF. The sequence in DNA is TGTGCCAGCAGTGAGATCGACAGTTTACATGGCTACACCTTC.